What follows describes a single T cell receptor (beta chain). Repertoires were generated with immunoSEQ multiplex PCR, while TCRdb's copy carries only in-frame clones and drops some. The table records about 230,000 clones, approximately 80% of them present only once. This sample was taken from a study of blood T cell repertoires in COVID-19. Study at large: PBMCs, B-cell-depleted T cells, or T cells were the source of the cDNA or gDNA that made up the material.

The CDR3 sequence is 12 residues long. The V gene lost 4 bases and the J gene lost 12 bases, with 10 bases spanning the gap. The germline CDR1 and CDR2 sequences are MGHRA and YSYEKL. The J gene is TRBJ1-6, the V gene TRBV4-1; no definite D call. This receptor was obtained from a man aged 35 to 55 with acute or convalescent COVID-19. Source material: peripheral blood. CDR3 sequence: CASSPGLLPLHF. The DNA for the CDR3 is TGCGCCAGCAGCCCCGGTCTATTACCCCTCCACTTT.